This T cell receptor (beta chain) was recorded in a study of blood T cell repertoires in COVID-19. Study overall: The analysed material was cDNA or gDNA that came from T cells, B-cell-depleted T cells, or PBMCs.

The CDR3 is 11 amino acids. Germline CDR1 DFQATT, CDR2 SNEGSKA (reference sequence). Authors' processing steps: Amplifying reference gene primers gave estimates of nucleated cell counts. Clones were sequenced by immunoSEQ multiplex PCR, and TCRdb holds only the in-frame ones, with some missing. V and J calls and clone size are those listed in that table; D and trimming were worked out from the DNA. The data contain roughly 140,000 clones, around 89% of them singletons. This sequence joins TRBV20-1 and TRBJ1-1; D is unresolved. The sample was peripheral blood. This receptor was taken from a woman aged 35 to 49 with acute or convalescent COVID-19. CDR3 sequence (DNA): TGCAGGCTAACAGTGAACACTGAAGCTTTCTTT. Its translation: CRLTVNTEAFF.